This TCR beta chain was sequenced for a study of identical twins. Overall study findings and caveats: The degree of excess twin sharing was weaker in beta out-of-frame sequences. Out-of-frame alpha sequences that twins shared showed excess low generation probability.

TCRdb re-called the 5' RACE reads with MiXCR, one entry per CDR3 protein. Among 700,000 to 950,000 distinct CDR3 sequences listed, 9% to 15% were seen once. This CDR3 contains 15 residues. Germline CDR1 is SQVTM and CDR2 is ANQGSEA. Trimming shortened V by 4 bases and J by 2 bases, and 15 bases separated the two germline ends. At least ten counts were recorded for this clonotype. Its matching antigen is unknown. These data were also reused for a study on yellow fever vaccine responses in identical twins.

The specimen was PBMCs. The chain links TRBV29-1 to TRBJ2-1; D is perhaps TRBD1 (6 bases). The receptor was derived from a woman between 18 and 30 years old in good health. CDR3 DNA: TGCAGCGTTGGAGGGACACAGGAGACCTACAATGAGCAGTTCTTC. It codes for CSVGGTQETYNEQFF.